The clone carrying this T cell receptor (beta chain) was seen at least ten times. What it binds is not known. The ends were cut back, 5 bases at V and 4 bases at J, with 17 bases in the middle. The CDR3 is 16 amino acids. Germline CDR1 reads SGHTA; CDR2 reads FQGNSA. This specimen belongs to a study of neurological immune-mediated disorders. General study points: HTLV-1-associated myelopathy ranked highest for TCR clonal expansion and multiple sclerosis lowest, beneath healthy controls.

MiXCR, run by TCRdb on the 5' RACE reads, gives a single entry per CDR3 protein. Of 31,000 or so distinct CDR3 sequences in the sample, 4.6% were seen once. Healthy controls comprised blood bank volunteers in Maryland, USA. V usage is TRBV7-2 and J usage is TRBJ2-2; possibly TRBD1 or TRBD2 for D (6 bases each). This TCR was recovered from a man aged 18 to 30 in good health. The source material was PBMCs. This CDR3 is CASSTFQGRGTGELFF. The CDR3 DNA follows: TGTGCCAGCAGCACTTTTCAGGGGCGGGGCACCGGGGAGCTGTTTTTT. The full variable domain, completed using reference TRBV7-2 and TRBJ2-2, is GAGVSQSPSNKVTEKGKDVELRCDPISGHTALYWYRQSLGQGLEFLIYFQGNSAPDKSGLPSDRFSAERTGGSVSTLTIQRTQQEDSAVYLCASSTFQGRGTGELFFGEGSRLTVL.